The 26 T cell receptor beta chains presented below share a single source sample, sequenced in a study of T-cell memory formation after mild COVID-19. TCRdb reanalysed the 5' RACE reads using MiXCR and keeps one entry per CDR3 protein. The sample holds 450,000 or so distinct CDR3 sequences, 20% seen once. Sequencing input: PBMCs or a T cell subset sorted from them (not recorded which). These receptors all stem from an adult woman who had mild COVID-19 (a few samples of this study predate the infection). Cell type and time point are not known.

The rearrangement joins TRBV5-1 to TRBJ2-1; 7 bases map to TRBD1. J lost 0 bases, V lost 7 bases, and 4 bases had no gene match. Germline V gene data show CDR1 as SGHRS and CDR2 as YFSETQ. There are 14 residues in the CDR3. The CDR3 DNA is TGCGCCAGCCTCCGGGACAGCTCCTACAATGAGCAGTTCTTC. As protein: CASLRDSSYNEQFF.

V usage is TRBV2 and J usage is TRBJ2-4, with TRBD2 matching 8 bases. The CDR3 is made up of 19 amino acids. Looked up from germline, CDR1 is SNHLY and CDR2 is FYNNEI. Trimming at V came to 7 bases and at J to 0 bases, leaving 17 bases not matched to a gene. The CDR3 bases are TGTGCCAGCAACCGGGACCTCCCCTGGACTAGCCTAGCCAAAAACATTCAGTACTTC. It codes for CASNRDLPWTSLAKNIQYF.

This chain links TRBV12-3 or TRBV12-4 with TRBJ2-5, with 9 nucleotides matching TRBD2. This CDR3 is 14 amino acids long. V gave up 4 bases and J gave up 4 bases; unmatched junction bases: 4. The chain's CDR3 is CASSSSGTVETQYF. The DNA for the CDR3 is TGTGCCAGCAGTTCTAGCGGGACGGTAGAGACCCAGTACTTC.

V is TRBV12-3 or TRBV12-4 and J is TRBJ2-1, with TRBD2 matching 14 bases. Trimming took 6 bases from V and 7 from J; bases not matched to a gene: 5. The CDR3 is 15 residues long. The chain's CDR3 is CASSPTSGRANEQFF. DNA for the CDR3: TGTGCCAGCAGCCCGACTAGCGGGAGGGCGAATGAGCAGTTCTTC.

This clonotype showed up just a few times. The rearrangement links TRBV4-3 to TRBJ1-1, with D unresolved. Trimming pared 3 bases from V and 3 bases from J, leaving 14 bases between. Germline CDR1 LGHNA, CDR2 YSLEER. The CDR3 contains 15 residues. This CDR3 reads CASSHPMGSHTEAFF. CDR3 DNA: TGCGCCAGCAGCCACCCAATGGGGTCGCACACTGAAGCTTTCTTT.

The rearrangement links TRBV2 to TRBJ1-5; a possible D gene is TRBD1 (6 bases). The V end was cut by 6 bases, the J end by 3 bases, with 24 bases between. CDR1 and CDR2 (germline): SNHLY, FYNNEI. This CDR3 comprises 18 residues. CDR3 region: CASRGDKGDYYINQPQHF. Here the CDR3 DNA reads TGTGCCAGCAGAGGGGACAAGGGGGATTATTATATCAATCAGCCCCAGCATTTT.

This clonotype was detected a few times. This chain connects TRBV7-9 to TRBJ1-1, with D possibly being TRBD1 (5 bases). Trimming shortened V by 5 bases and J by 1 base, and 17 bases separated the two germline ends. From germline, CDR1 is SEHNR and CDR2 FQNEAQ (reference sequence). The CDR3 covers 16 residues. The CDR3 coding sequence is TGTGCCAGCAGCCCCCTTCGGGGGGAGAGGAACACTGAAGCTTTCTTT. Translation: CASSPLRGERNTEAFF. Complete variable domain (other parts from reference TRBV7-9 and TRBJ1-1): DTGVSQNPRHKITKRGQNVTFRCDPISEHNRLYWYRQTLGQGPEFLTYFQNEAQLEKSRLLSDRFSAERPKGSFSTLEIQRTEQGDSAMYLCASSPLRGERNTEAFFGQGTRLTVV.

The CDR3 region is CAISPSYQGSTDTQYF. The CDR3 DNA follows: TGTGCCATCTCCCCGTCCTACCAGGGGAGCACAGATACGCAGTATTTT. The V gene is TRBV24-1, the J gene TRBJ2-3; the D gene is possibly TRBD1 (6 bases). Trimming stripped 11 bases from V and 0 bases from J, with 20 bases between. Germline loops: CDR1 KGHDR, CDR2 SFDVKD. The CDR3 sequence is 16 residues long.

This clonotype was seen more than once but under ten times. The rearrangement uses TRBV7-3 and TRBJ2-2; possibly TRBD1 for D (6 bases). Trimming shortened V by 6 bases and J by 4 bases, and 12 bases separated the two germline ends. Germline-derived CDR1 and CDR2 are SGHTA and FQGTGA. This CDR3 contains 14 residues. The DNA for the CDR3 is TGTGCCAGCAGGGCGCAGGGGTCCACCGGGGAGCTGTTTTTT. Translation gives CASRAQGSTGELFF.

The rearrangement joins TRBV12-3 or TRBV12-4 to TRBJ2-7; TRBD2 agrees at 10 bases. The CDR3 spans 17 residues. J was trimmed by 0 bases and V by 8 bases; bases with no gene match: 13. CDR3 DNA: TGTGCCAGCCGTGCCAGCGGGAGGGCCTTGGGCTCCTACGAGCAGTACTTC. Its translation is CASRASGRALGSYEQYF.

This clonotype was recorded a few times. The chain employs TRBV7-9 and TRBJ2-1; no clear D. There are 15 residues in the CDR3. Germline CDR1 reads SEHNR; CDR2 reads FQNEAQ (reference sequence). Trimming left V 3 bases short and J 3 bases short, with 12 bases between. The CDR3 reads CASSFGPLLYNEQFF. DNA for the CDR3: TGTGCCAGCAGCTTTGGTCCTCTGCTCTACAATGAGCAGTTCTTC.

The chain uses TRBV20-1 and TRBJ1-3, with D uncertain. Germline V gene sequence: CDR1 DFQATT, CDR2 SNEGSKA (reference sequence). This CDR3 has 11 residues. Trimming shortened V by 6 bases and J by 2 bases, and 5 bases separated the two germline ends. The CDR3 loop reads CSAAPGNTIYF. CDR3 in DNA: TGCAGTGCGGCTCCTGGAAACACCATATATTTT.

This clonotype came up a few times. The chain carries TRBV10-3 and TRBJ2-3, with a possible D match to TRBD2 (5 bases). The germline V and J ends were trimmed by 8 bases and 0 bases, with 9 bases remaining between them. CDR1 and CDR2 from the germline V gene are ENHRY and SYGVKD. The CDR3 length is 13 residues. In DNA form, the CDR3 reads TGTGCCATCCGAGGGATCAGCACAGATACGCAGTATTTT. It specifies CAIRGISTDTQYF.

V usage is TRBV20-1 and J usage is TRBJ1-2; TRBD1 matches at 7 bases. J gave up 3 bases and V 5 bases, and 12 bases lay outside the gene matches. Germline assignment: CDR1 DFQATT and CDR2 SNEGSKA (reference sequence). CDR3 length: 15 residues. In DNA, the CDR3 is TGCAGTGCTTCCCTCCCCGCAGGGGGGGACTATGGCTACACCTTC. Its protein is CSASLPAGGDYGYTF.

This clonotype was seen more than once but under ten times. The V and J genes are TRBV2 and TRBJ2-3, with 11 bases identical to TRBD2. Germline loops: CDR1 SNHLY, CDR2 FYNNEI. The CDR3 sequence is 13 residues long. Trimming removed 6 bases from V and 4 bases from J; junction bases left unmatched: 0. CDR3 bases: TGTGCCAGCAGACTAGCGGGAGCAGATACGCAGTATTTT. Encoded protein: CASRLAGADTQYF.

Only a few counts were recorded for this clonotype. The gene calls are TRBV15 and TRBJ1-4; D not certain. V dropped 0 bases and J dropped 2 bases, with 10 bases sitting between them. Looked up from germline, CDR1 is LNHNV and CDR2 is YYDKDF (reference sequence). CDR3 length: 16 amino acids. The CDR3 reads CATSRDHAYTNEKLFF. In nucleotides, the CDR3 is TGTGCCACCAGCAGAGATCATGCGTATACTAATGAAAAACTGTTTTTT.

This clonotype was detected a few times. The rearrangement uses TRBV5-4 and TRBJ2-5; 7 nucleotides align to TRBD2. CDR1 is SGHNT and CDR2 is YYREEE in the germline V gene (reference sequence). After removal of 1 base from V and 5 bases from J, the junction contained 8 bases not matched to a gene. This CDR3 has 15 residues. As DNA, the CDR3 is TGTGCCAGCAGCTTGTCAGCGGGGTCGAGGGAGACCCAGTACTTC. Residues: CASSLSAGSRETQYF.

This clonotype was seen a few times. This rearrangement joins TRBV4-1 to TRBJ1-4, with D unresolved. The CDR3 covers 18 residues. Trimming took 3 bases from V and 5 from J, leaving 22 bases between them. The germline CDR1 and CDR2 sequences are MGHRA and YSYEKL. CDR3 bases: TGCGCCAGCAGCCACCCCCTCCGAGGAAGGGTGAGAAATGAAAAACTGTTTTTT. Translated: CASSHPLRGRVRNEKLFF.

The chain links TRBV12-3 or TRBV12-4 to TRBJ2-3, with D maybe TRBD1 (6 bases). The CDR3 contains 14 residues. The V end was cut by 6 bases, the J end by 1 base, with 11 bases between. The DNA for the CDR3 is TGTGCCAGCAGAGGGGACATCGGCACAGATACGCAGTATTTT. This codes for CASRGDIGTDTQYF.

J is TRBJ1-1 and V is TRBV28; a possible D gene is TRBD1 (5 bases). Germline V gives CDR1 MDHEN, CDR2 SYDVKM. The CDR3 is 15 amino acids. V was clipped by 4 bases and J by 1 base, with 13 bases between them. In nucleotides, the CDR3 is TGTGCCAGCAGTTCTCGTCTAGGGACGAACACTGAAGCTTTCTTT. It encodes CASSSRLGTNTEAFF.

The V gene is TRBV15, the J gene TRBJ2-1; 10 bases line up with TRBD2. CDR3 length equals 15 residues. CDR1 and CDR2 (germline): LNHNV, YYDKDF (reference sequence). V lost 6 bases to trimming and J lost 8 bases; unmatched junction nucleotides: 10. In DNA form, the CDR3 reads TGTGCCACCAGTAGCCTAGCGGGAGAGCAATATGAGCAGTTCTTC. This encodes CATSSLAGEQYEQFF.

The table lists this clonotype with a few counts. As DNA, the CDR3 is TGTGCCAGCGGGTTTTTGGACGAGCAGTACTTC. Protein: CASGFLDEQYF. V is TRBV12-3 or TRBV12-4 and J is TRBJ2-7; D ambiguous. This CDR3 has 11 amino acids. The V gene lost 8 bases and the J gene lost 5 bases, with 10 bases spanning the gap.

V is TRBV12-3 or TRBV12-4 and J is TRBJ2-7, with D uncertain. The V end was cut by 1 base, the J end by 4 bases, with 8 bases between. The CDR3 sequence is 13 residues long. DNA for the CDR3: TGTGCCAGCAGTTTAGGCTGGAGTTACGAGCAGTACTTC. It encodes CASSLGWSYEQYF.

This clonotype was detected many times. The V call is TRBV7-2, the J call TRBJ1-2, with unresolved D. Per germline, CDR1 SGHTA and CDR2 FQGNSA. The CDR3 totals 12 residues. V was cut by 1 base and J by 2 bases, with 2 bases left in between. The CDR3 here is CASSLDNYGYTF. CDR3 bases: TGTGCCAGCAGCTTAGACAACTATGGCTACACCTTC.

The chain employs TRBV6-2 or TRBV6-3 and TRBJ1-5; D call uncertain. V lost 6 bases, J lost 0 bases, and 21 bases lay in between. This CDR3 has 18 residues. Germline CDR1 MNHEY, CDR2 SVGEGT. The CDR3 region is CASSSDGSEQSSNQPQHF. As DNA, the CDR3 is TGTGCCAGCAGCTCCGATGGATCGGAACAATCTAGCAATCAGCCCCAGCATTTT.

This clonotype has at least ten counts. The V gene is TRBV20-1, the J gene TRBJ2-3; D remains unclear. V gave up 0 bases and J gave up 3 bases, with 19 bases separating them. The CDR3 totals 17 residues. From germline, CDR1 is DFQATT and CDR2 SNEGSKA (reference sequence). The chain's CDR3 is CSARDPQRPPLTDTQYF. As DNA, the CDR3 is TGCAGTGCTAGAGATCCTCAACGTCCCCCTTTAACAGATACGCAGTATTTT.